The present entry profiles one T cell receptor beta chain with its context. Its antigen target is currently unknown. No quality values exist for individual bases; no much larger clone is one base distant. This entry comes from a study of fetal regulatory T cell absence and autoimmunity (dated 2017 in TCRdb). About the investigation overall: Exocrine pancreas autoimmunity was observed in the IPEX patients in the absence of clinical diabetes.

Amplification and barcoding of TCRbeta CDR3 regions were carried out by two-step multiplex PCR on the immunoSEQ human TCRbeta survey platform. Illumina instruments were used to sequence the libraries, and IgH from the same samples was sequenced in parallel. The source study handled its data this way. To remove PCR and sequencing errors, raw reads were filtered against the IMGT V, D, J definitions and then binned using a nearest-neighbor algorithm. A clone was defined as an identical nucleotide sequence, and differential abundance between tissues was tested with a Fisher exact test for each clone using a pFDR threshold of p<0.01. Clones with frequencies too low for statistical inference were excluded by a minimum inclusion filter of 10 in either sample. Pairwise clonal comparisons used the immunoSEQ Analyzer, and gene family usage was assessed with IMGT tools. Not all clones reach the TCRdb copy of this immuneACCESS table, which keeps in-frame sequences only. Checked studies attribute under half of the gap to unresolved V genes and leave the rest unexplained. The D gene and trimming were derived from the DNA, and the V and J assignments and clone size from that table. The sample table shows 95,000 or so clones, and 55% to 75% are seen once. The ten biggest clones cover roughly 2% of the sample.

The CDR3 holds 15 amino acids from the cysteine to the phenylalanine. Left in the record is the CDR3 DNA by itself, 45 bases read in frame from the first base. Trimming takes 4 bases off V and 6 bases off J; junction bases not matched to a gene: 0. As encoded in the germline V gene, CDR1 is MNHNS while CDR2 is SASEGT. The full study reports these points: Compared with cord blood, the pancreas TCR compartment showed significant oligoclonal enrichment, and some top clones were enriched more than 85-fold. TRB gene family usage was broadly similar between cord blood and pancreas, resembling published neonatal and adult repertoires. The oligoclonal enrichment was interpreted as supporting antigen-driven autoimmunity in the pancreas before birth in IPEX syndrome.

Genomic DNA obtained from frozen pancreas tissue was processed for repertoire sequencing. The DNeasy Blood and Tissue Kit was used to extract roughly 1.7-3.3 ug of genomic DNA from either umbilical cord blood or frozen pancreas. The material sequenced was pancreas tissue. The chain uses TRBV6-1 and TRBJ2-2; 15 middle bases align to TRBD2. The origin of this receptor is a male donor with IPEX syndrome. CDR3 loop: CASSGTSGGAGELFF. In nucleotide form, the sequence is TGTGCCAGCAGTGGGACTAGCGGGGGGGCCGGGGAGCTGTTTTTT.